The clone carrying this T cell receptor (beta chain) was counted many times. The sample is drawn from a study of T-cell reconstitution after alpha-beta-depleted transplantation in children. The TCRbeta library incorporated unique molecular identifiers. TCRdb itself ran the PCR reads through MiXCR, one entry per CDR3 protein. The sample has some 240,000 distinct CDR3 sequences, around 12% seen once. The clonotype comes from a human donor who donated a stem cell graft to a child with acute lymphoblastic leukemia. The sequencing here drew on PBMCs from the stem cell graft donor, taken from the stem cell graft.

CDR3 sequence: CASSQDLQGVLAKNIQYF. The CDR3 nucleotides read TGTGCCAGCAGCCAAGATCTCCAGGGCGTGTTAGCCAAAAACATTCAGTACTTC. The chain has TRBV4-2 and TRBJ2-4; D perhaps matches TRBD1 (5 bases). The CDR3 loop spans 18 amino acids. In germline, CDR1 is LGHNA, CDR2 YNFKEQ. V was clipped by 0 bases and J by 0 bases, with 15 bases between them.